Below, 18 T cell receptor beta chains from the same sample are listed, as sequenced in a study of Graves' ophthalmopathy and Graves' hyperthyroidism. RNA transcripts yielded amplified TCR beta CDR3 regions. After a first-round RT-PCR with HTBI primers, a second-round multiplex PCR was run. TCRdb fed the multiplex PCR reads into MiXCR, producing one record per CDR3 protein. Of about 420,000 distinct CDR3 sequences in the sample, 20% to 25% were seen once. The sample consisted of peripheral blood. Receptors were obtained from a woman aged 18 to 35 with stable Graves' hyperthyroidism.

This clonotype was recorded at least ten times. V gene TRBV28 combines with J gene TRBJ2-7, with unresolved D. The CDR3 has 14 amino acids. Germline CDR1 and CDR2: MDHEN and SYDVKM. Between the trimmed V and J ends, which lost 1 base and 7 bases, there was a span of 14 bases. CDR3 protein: CASSLSRPRGEQYF. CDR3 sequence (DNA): TGTGCCAGCAGTTTATCACGGCCCCGTGGGGAGCAGTACTTC.

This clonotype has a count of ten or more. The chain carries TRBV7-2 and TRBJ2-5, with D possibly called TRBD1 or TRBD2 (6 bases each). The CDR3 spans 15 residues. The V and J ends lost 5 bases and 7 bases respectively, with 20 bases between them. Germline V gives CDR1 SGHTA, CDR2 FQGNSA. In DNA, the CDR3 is TGTGCCAGCAGCCGAGGGGGTCGCCCGGGGGTGACCCAGTACTTC. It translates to CASSRGGRPGVTQYF.

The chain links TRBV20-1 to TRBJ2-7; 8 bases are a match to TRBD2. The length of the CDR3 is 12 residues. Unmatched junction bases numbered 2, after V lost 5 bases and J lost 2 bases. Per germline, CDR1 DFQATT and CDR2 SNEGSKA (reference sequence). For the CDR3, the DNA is TGCAGTGCTGGACTAGCAACCTACGAGCAGTACTTC. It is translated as CSAGLATYEQYF.

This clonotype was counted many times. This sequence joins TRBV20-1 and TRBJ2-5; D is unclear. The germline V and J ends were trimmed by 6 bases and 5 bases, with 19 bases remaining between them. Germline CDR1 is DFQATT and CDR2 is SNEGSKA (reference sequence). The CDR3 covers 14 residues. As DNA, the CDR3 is TGCAGTGCCACCTATGGGCGCGGTAAGGAGACCCAGTACTTC. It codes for CSATYGRGKETQYF.

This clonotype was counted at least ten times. CDR3 region: CASSRTPYYEQYF. CDR3 in DNA: TGTGCCAGCAGTCGGACTCCTTACTACGAGCAGTACTTC. V usage is TRBV6-2 or TRBV6-3 and J usage is TRBJ2-7; D might be TRBD2 (5 bases). Germline loops: CDR1 MNHEY, CDR2 SVGEGT. The CDR3 length is 13 residues. V was trimmed by 5 bases and J by 3 bases, leaving 11 bases between them.

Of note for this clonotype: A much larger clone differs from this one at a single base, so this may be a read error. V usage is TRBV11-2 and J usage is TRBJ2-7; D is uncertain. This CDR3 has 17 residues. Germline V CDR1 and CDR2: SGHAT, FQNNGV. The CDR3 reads CASSLVGRAESKYERYF. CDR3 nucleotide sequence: TGTGCCAGCAGCTTAGTCGGGCGCGCTGAATCGAAATACGAGCGGTACTTC.

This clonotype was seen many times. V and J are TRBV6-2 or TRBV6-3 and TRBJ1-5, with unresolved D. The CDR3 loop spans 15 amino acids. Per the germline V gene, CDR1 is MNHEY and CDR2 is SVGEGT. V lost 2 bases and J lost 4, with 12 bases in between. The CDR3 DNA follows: TGTGCCAGCAGTTACGGAACGGTAAAAAATCAGCCCCAGCATTTT. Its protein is CASSYGTVKNQPQHF.

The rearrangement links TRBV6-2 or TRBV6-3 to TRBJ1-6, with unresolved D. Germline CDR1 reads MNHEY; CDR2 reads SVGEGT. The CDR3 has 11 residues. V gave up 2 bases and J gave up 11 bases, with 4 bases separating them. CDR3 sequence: CASSYPAPLHF. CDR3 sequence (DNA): TGTGCCAGCAGTTACCCGGCACCCCTCCACTTT.

The CDR3 coding sequence is TGCAGTGCTCGAGCCGCGCACGGGGAGACCCAGTACTTC. Its translation is CSARAAHGETQYF. This sequence joins TRBV20-1 and TRBJ2-5, with D hard to call. V was shortened by 5 bases and J by 5 bases, with 15 bases between the two germline ends. Germline V gene data show CDR1 as DFQATT and CDR2 as SNEGSKA (reference sequence). The CDR3 totals 13 residues.

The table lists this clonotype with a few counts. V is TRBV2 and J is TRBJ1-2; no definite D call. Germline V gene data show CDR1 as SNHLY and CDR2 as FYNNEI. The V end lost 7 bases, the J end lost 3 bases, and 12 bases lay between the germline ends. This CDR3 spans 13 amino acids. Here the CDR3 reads CASMLDWDYGYTF. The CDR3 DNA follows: TGTGCCAGCATGTTGGACTGGGACTATGGCTACACCTTC.

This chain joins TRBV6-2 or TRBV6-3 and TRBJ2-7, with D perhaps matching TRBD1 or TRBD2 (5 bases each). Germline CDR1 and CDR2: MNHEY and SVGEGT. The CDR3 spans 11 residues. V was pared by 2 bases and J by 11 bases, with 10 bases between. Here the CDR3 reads CASSYEGREYF. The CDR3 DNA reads TGTGCCAGCAGTTACGAGGGGCGCGAGTACTTC.

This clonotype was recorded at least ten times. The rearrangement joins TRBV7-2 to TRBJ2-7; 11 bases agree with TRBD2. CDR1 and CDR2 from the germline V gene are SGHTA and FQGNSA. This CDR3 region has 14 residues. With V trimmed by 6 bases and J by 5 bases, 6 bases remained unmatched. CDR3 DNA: TGTGCCAGCAGAACTAGCGGGAGTAGCCACGAGCAGTACTTC. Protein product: CASRTSGSSHEQYF.

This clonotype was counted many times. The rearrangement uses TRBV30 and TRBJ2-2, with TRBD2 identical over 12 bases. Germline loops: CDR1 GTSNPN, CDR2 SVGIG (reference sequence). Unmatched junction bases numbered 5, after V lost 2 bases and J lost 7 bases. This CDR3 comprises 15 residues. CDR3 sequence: CAWSRLAGDSGELFF. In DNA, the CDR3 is TGTGCCTGGAGTCGACTAGCGGGAGACAGCGGGGAGCTGTTTTTT.

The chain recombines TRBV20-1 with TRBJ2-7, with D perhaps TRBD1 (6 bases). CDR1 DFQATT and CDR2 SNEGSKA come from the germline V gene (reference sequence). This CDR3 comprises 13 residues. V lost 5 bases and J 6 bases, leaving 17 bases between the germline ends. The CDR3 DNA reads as TGCAGTGCTGGAACAGGTGGGGGCTCCGAGCAGTACTTC. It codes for CSAGTGGGSEQYF.

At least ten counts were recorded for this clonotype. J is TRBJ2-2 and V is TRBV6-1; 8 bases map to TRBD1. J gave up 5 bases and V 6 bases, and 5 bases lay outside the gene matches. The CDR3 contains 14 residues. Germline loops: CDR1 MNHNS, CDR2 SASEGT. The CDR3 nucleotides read TGTGCCAGCAGGACGACAGGGGTAACCGGGGAGCTGTTTTTT. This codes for CASRTTGVTGELFF.

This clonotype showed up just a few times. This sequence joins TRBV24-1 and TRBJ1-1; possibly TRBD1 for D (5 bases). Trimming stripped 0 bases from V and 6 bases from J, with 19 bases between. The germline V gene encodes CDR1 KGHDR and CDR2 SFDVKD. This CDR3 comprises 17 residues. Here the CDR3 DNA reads TGTGCCACCAGTGATTTGACCGACGGGCCGATGGGACCTGAAGCTTTCTTT. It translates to CATSDLTDGPMGPEAFF.

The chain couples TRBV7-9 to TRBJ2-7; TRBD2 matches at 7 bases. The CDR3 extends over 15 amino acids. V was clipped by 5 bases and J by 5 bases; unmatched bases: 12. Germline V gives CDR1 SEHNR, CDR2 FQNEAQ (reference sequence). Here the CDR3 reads CASSPVFAGENEQYF. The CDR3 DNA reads TGTGCCAGCAGCCCCGTATTTGCGGGAGAGAACGAGCAGTACTTC.

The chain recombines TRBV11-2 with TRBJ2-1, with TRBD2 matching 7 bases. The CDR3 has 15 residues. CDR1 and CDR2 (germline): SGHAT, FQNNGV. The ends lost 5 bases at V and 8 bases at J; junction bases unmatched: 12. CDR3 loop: CASSPPGGSVHEQFF. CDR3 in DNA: TGTGCCAGCAGCCCCCCGGGCGGGAGTGTGCATGAGCAGTTCTTC.